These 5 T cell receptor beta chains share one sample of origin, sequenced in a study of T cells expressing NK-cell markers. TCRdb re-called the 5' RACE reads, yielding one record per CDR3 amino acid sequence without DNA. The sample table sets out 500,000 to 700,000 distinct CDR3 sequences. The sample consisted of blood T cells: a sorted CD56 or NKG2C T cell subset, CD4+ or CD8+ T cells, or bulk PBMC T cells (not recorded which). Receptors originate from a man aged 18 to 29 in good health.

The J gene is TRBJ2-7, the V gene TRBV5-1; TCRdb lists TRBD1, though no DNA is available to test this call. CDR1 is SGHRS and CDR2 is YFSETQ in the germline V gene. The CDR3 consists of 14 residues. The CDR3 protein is CASSLWRDHYEQYF.

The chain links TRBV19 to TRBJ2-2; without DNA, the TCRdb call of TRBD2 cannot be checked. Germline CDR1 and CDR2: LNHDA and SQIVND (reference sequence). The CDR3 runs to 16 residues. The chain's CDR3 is CASRPVSQSGTGELFF.

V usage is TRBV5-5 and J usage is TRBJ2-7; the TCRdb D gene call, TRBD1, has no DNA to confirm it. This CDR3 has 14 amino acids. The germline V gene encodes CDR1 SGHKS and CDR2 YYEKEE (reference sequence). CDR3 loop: CASSLGVGIYEQYF.

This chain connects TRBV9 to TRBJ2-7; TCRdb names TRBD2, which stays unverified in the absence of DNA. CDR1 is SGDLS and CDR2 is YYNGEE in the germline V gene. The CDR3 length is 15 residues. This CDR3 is CASSSGTSIYYEQYF.

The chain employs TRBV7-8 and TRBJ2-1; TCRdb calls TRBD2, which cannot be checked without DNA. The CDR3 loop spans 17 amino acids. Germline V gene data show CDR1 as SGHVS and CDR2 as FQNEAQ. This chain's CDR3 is CASSPAIAGGSWDEQFF.